This T cell receptor (beta chain) comes out of a study of control samples from healthy donors and cancer patients. The table came from immunoSEQ multiplex PCR; TCRdb's copy has only in-frame clones and leaves some out. This table holds 250,000 to 300,000 clones, almost 85% found once. This clone came up once. The same CDR3 can be traced to other DNA sequences in this sample. The length of the CDR3 is 15 residues. Losses at the gene ends were 5 bases for V and 0 bases for J; bases not matched to a gene: 2. Germline V gene lookup returns CDR1 LNHNV and CDR2 YYDKDF (reference sequence). V and J are TRBV15 and TRBJ1-3, with 9 bases matching TRBD1. The TCR originated in a woman aged 55-70 years with lung cancer. The sample taken for sequencing was PBMCs. The CDR3 reads CATSRDRVSGNTIYF. The CDR3, as DNA: TGTGCCACCAGCCGGGACAGGGTCTCTGGAAACACCATATATTTT.